This TCR beta chain was captured by sequencing in a study of blood T cell repertoires in COVID-19. Overall study: Acute and convalescent COVID-19 samples came from the United States, Italy and Spain. Sources were T cells, B-cell-depleted T cells, or PBMCs; the material itself was cDNA or gDNA.

Per the authors' pipeline: Reference gene primer amplification yielded estimated nucleated cell counts. The protocol was immunoSEQ multiplex PCR, while the TCRdb copy is restricted to in-frame clones and leaves out a portion. V and J calls and clone size are copied from that table; D and trimming were computed from the DNA. The sample gives approximately 140,000 clones, approximately 88% of which show up once; 2% to 2.5% is in the top ten. Germline CDR1 and CDR2: MGHRA and YSYEKL. The trim removed 2 bases at V and 3 bases at J, leaving 3 bases unmatched. This CDR3 contains 15 residues. The TCR comes from a man between 65 and 79 years old with active COVID-19. This chain joins TRBV4-1 and TRBJ2-1; 8 bases align to TRBD2. The sample taken for sequencing was peripheral blood. The CDR3 DNA sequence: TGCGCCAGCAGCCAAAGGACTAGCAGCTACAATGAGCAGTTCTTC. The encoded protein is CASSQRTSSYNEQFF.